This entry lists 22 T cell receptor beta chains sequenced from one sample in a study of T cells in Graves' hyperthyroidism and ophthalmopathy. Amplification of TCR beta CDR3 regions was performed using RNA transcripts as template. The HTBI primer set served for first-round RT-PCR of the TCR CDR3. TCRdb reprocessed the multiplex PCR reads with MiXCR, giving one entry per CDR3 protein. The sample has fewer than 700,000 distinct CDR3 sequences, approximately 17% seen once; the top ten hold roughly 15%. The material sequenced was blood. These receptors all stem from a woman younger than 35 with Graves' ophthalmopathy.

In its sample, this clonotype was seen many times. The rearrangement links TRBV6-1 to TRBJ2-5, with 11 bases matching TRBD2. CDR1 and CDR2 (germline): MNHNS, SASEGT. Unmatched junction bases numbered 3, after V lost 5 bases and J lost 4 bases. CDR3 length equals 14 residues. This chain's CDR3 is CASSPLAGGETQYF. CDR3 coding DNA: TGTGCCAGCAGTCCCCTAGCGGGGGGAGAGACCCAGTACTTC.

This clonotype was observed many times. The chain has TRBV7-3 and TRBJ2-1; 16 bases agree with TRBD2. The CDR3 contains 16 residues. Germline V gene lookup returns CDR1 SGHTA and CDR2 FQGTGA. Unmatched junction bases numbered 7, after V lost 4 bases and J lost 10 bases. CDR3 sequence: CASSSGTSGGAEEQFF. The CDR3 DNA is TGTGCCAGCAGCTCGGGGACTAGCGGGGGGGCGGAGGAGCAGTTCTTC.

The chain employs TRBV6-2 or TRBV6-3 and TRBJ1-2; unclear D gene. CDR1 is MNHEY and CDR2 is SVGEGT in the germline V gene. V shed 5 bases and J shed 8 bases, with 18 bases lying between them. The CDR3 is made up of 14 amino acids. In DNA, the CDR3 is TGTGCCAGCAGTGGGCGATTGACCATGGGCGGCTACACCTTC. It translates to CASSGRLTMGGYTF.

There are a few counts of this clonotype. The chain carries TRBV9 and TRBJ2-2; a possible D gene is TRBD2 (5 bases). This CDR3 spans 14 amino acids. Germline CDR1 reads SGDLS; CDR2 reads YYNGEE. Trimming took 3 bases from V and 5 from J, leaving 11 bases between them. This CDR3 is CASSATSGTGELFF. The CDR3 coding sequence is TGTGCCAGCAGCGCGACCTCGGGGACCGGGGAGCTGTTTTTT.

Turning to this clonotype: This may stem from a read error, because a much larger clone lies one nucleotide away. The chain uses TRBV13 and TRBJ2-1, with 7 bases that match TRBD2. The germline V gene has CDR1 PRHDT and CDR2 FYEKMQ (reference sequence). The length of the CDR3 is 15 residues. Trimming removed 5 bases from V and 8 bases from J; junction bases left unmatched: 12. The CDR3 coding sequence is TGTGCCAGCAGCCAGACTCGCGGGAGAACTTATGAGCAGTTCTTC. This codes for CASSQTRGRTYEQFF.

This clonotype came up many times. The chain uses TRBV29-1 and TRBJ1-1, with TRBD1 as a possible D gene (6 bases). The ends were cut back, 7 bases at V and 3 bases at J, with 12 bases in the middle. CDR1 and CDR2 (germline): SQVTM, ANQGSEA. The CDR3 is 12 residues long. The CDR3 DNA sequence: TGCAGCGGTACCACAGGGTACACTGAAGCTTTCTTT. As protein: CSGTTGYTEAFF.

This chain links TRBV20-1 with TRBJ2-5; 11 nucleotides line up with TRBD2. This CDR3 has 13 amino acids. Germline CDR1 and CDR2: DFQATT and SNEGSKA (reference sequence). The V segment lost 4 bases and the J segment 5 bases; nucleotides outside the gene matches: 3. The CDR3 DNA sequence: TGCAGTGCTATTAGCGGGGGGGAGGAGACCCAGTACTTC. Translation: CSAISGGEETQYF.

This clonotype was counted many times. The chain links TRBV28 to TRBJ2-3; D might be TRBD2 (5 bases). Germline lookup yields CDR1 MDHEN and CDR2 SYDVKM. V was shortened by 7 bases and J by 1 base, with 12 bases between the two germline ends. There are 14 residues in the CDR3. The DNA for the CDR3 is TGTGCCAGCAAGCGGCCCCAAGGCACAGATACGCAGTATTTT. Its translation: CASKRPQGTDTQYF.

This clonotype was detected many times. V and J are TRBV4-1 and TRBJ2-5; TRBD1 matches 9 bases. The CDR3 is 16 residues long. The J segment lost 5 bases and the V segment lost 0 bases, leaving 7 bases of the junction unmatched. Germline V gene sequence: CDR1 MGHRA, CDR2 YSYEKL. DNA of the CDR3: TGCGCCAGCAGCCAAGATCTTGGGACAGGGTGGGAGACCCAGTACTTC. Protein sequence: CASSQDLGTGWETQYF.

The chain links TRBV5-8 to TRBJ1-5; the D is unclear. Trimming took off 0 bases at V and 2 bases at J, with 9 bases between the two ends. This CDR3 comprises 15 residues. Germline V CDR1 and CDR2: SGHTS, YDEGEE. The CDR3 DNA follows: TGTGCCAGCAGCTTGGCCCTTACAGGCAATCAGCCCCAGCATTTT. Protein sequence: CASSLALTGNQPQHF.

This clonotype was seen repeatedly, ten times or more. The V gene is TRBV7-3, the J gene TRBJ2-3; the match to TRBD1 covers 8 bases. The germline V gene encodes CDR1 SGHTA and CDR2 FQGTGA. This CDR3 region has 15 residues. The trim removed 5 bases at V and 5 bases at J, leaving 9 bases unmatched. The chain's CDR3 is CASSLDRGVRDTQYF. Written as DNA, the CDR3 is TGTGCCAGCAGCCTCGACAGGGGAGTGAGAGATACGCAGTATTTT.

On this clonotype: This may stem from a read error, because a much larger clone lies one nucleotide away. The chain couples TRBV28 to TRBJ1-1; TRBD1 is a possible D gene (6 bases). The length of the CDR3 is 15 residues. V shed 3 bases and J shed 1 base, with 12 bases lying between them. Germline values: CDR1 MDHEN, CDR2 SYDVKM. CDR3 in amino acids: CASSFNAGENTEAFF. Written as DNA, the CDR3 is TGTGCCAGCAGTTTTAACGCAGGGGAGAACACTGAAGCTTTCTTT.

The sample holds many counts of this clonotype. Here the CDR3 reads CASSLVPGLVKETQYF. CDR3 coding DNA: TGTGCCAGCAGCTTAGTCCCGGGACTAGTCAAGGAGACCCAGTACTTC. V usage is TRBV7-2 and J usage is TRBJ2-5, with 8 nucleotides matching TRBD2. Germline V CDR1 and CDR2: SGHTA, FQGNSA. CDR3 length equals 16 residues. Trimming cost V 1 base and J 5 bases; bases outside gene matches: 9. Together with reference TRBV7-2 and TRBJ2-5, the CDR3 gives the full variable domain: GAGVSQSPSNKVTEKGKDVELRCDPISGHTALYWYRQSLGQGLEFLIYFQGNSAPDKSGLPSDRFSAERTGGSVSTLTIQRTQQEDSAVYLCASSLVPGLVKETQYFGPGTRLLVL.

This clonotype was seen ten or more times. The chain employs TRBV28 and TRBJ1-1, with a weak D call TRBD1 (5 bases). Germline V lookup: CDR1 MDHEN, CDR2 SYDVKM. V was cut by 4 bases and J by 9 bases, with 9 bases left in between. This CDR3 is 11 amino acids long. CDR3: CASSSGRKAFF. The CDR3 bases are TGTGCCAGCAGTTCGGGACGGAAAGCTTTCTTT.

This clonotype was recorded a few times. The chain has TRBV5-1 and TRBJ2-7, with a weak D call TRBD1 (6 bases). CDR3 length: 15 amino acids. Trimming took off 4 bases at V and 0 bases at J, with 14 bases between the two ends. The germline gives CDR1 SGHRS, CDR2 YFSETQ. As DNA, the CDR3 is TGCGCCAGCAGCGGAGTCGGACAGTCCTCCTACGAGCAGTACTTC. This translates into CASSGVGQSSYEQYF. Supplemented by reference TRBV5-1 and TRBJ2-7, the full variable domain reads KAGVTQTPRYLIKTRGQQVTLSCSPISGHRSVSWYQQTPGQGLQFLFEYFSETQRNKGNFPGRFSGRQFSNSRSEMNVSTLELGDSALYLCASSGVGQSSYEQYFGPGTRLTVT.

This clonotype came up many times. The chain employs TRBV7-6 and TRBJ1-1, with D possibly TRBD1 on 6 matching bases. Germline-derived CDR1 and CDR2 are SGHVS and FNYEAQ. Trimming took 7 bases from V and 0 from J, leaving 24 bases between them. The CDR3 consists of 18 residues. In DNA, the CDR3 is TGTGCCAGCACCAAGGGGGAGAATTCATTACTAATGAACACTGAAGCTTTCTTT. It translates to CASTKGENSLLMNTEAFF.

The chain uses TRBV9 and TRBJ2-7; 8 positions agree with TRBD1. The V gene end was trimmed by 3 bases and the J gene end by 5 bases; junction bases not matched to a gene: 7. The germline CDR1 and CDR2 sequences are SGDLS and YYNGEE. The CDR3 contains 14 residues. The CDR3 is CASSGTQGADEQYF. CDR3 nucleotides: TGTGCCAGCAGCGGAACCCAGGGGGCGGACGAGCAGTACTTC. The full variable domain, completed using reference TRBV9 and TRBJ2-7, is DSGVTQTPKHLITATGQRVTLRCSPRSGDLSVYWYQQSLDQGLQFLIQYYNGEERAKGNILERFSAQQFPDLHSELNLSSLELGDSALYFCASSGTQGADEQYFGPGTRLTVT.

This clonotype was observed at least ten times. This chain joins TRBV12-3 or TRBV12-4 and TRBJ1-3; weak D call: TRBD1 (6 bases). The CDR3 extends over 14 amino acids. V shed 6 bases and J shed 1 base, with 10 bases lying between them. In DNA, the CDR3 is TGTGCCAGCAGATCGACAGGTTCTGGAAACACCATATATTTT. The encoded protein is CASRSTGSGNTIYF.

The sample holds many counts of this clonotype. The CDR3 reads CASRLADREETQYF. DNA of the CDR3: TGTGCCAGCAGACTCGCGGACAGGGAAGAGACCCAGTACTTC. J is TRBJ2-5 and V is TRBV11-2; 8 positions match TRBD1. J was trimmed by 3 bases and V by 6 bases; bases with no gene match: 6. This CDR3 has 14 amino acids. In germline, CDR1 is SGHAT, CDR2 FQNNGV.

This clonotype was seen a few times. The J gene is TRBJ1-1, the V gene TRBV20-1; D perhaps matches TRBD1 (5 bases). This CDR3 has 14 residues. V was shortened by 0 bases and J by 3 bases, with 11 bases between the two germline ends. Germline V gene lookup returns CDR1 DFQATT and CDR2 SNEGSKA (reference sequence). DNA of the CDR3: TGCAGTGCTAGAGATCTGGAAGGGGACACTGAAGCTTTCTTT. This codes for CSARDLEGDTEAFF.

This clonotype appeared a few times. The chain has TRBV12-3 or TRBV12-4 and TRBJ2-1, with TRBD2 matching over 14 bases. V dropped 5 bases and J dropped 7; count of bases not matched to a gene: 7. CDR3 size: 16 residues. CDR3 amino acids: CASSRLAGGPRNEQFF. The CDR3 DNA sequence: TGTGCCAGCAGTAGACTAGCGGGAGGGCCTAGGAATGAGCAGTTCTTC.

The rearrangement uses TRBV7-9 and TRBJ2-2; no reliable D call. This CDR3 has 14 residues. The germline V gene has CDR1 SEHNR and CDR2 FQNEAQ (reference sequence). V gave up 2 bases and J gave up 4 bases, with 8 bases separating them. In DNA, the CDR3 is TGTGCCAGCAGCTTAAACGGGTTCACCGGGGAGCTGTTTTTT. It codes for CASSLNGFTGELFF. The variable domain in full, completed from reference TRBV7-9 and TRBJ2-2, reads DTGVSQNPRHKITKRGQNVTFRCDPISEHNRLYWYRQTLGQGPEFLTYFQNEAQLEKSRLLSDRFSAERPKGSFSTLEIQRTEQGDSAMYLCASSLNGFTGELFFGEGSRLTVL.